This T cell receptor beta chain is from a study of PD-1 blockade in classical Hodgkin lymphoma. Study conclusions and caveats: Sources of repertoire differences remain undefined, possibly disease activity or prior therapy. Reported baseline diversity: healthy donors highest, relapsed/refractory patients lowest. Partial responders and progressors had significantly lower baseline TCR diversity.

All patients relapsed after autologous stem cell transplantation, and brentuximab vedotin exposure varied. Sequenced by immunoSEQ multiplex PCR; TCRdb stores in-frame clones only, minus some. The table has about 97,000 clones, around 80% seen once. For this clone: Its antigen is still unknown.

Specimen: peripheral blood mononuclear cells (PBMCs), collected at baseline. This clonotype originated in a human donor with classical Hodgkin lymphoma.

The chain's CDR3 is CAITGEGFGGYTF. The CDR3, as DNA: TGTGCCATCACCGGGGAAGGGTTCGGCGGCTACACCTTC. The V call is TRBV10-3, the J call TRBJ1-2; D gene unclear. This CDR3 has 13 amino acids. CDR1 and CDR2 from the germline V gene are ENHRY and SYGVKD. V was pared by 7 bases and J by 8 bases, with 17 bases between.